The entry below gives a single T cell receptor beta chain sequence along with its context. As yet, its antigen is unknown. Only in-frame clones appear in the TCRdb table, and some are missing; sequencing was by immunoSEQ multiplex PCR. The sample includes 2,500,000 or so clones, roughly 92% of them seen just once. Splitting the CD4+ cells yielded a CD45RA+ naive subset and a CD45RA-negative memory subset. The data belong to a study of shared clonotypes between healthy human individuals. General observations from the study: Non-shared clonotypes had lower generation probabilities than those shared by all four donors. In general, naive subsets displayed greater estimated richness than memory subsets did.

V lost 3 bases and J 0 bases, leaving 6 bases between the germline ends. CDR1 is MGHDK, CDR2 SYGVNS, per germline. There are 14 residues in the CDR3. This chain uses TRBV25-1 with TRBJ1-3; D is unresolved. The sequence was collected from a man between 18 and 29 years old in good health. Specimen: naive CD4+ T cells sorted from blood. Sample subset: CD45RA+ positively selected. The CDR3 loop reads CASSDDLSGNTIYF. In DNA, the CDR3 is TGTGCCAGCAGTGACGACCTCTCTGGAAACACCATATATTTT.